This paragraph reports one T cell receptor (beta chain). TCRdb keeps only in-frame clones here, not all; method: immunoSEQ multiplex PCR. The repertoire holds about 93,000 clones, with about 80% as singletons. The data were obtained in a study of blood T cell repertoires in COVID-19. Study-wide background: Acute and convalescent COVID-19 specimens originated in the United States, Italy and Spain. T cells, B-cell-depleted T cells, or PBMCs provided the cDNA or gDNA that served as material.

Germline V gene sequence: CDR1 MNHEY, CDR2 SMNVEV (reference sequence). The CDR3 length is 16 residues. V lost 0 bases to trimming and J lost 4 bases, with 10 bases between them. Sequenced input: peripheral blood. This receptor was taken from a human donor in a cohort sampled during active COVID-19. V gene TRBV27 combines with J gene TRBJ1-6; D is ambiguous. The CDR3: CASSLSPTPYNSPLHF. The CDR3 DNA follows: TGTGCCAGCAGTTTATCCCCCACACCTTATAATTCACCCCTCCACTTT.